This entry lists 5 T cell receptor beta chains sequenced from one sample in a study of Graves' ophthalmopathy and Graves' hyperthyroidism. The TCR beta CDR3 regions underwent amplification from RNA transcripts. After a first-round RT-PCR with HTBI primers, a second-round multiplex PCR was run. TCRdb re-analysed the multiplex PCR reads in MiXCR, keeping a single row per CDR3 protein. The table lists about 1.1 million distinct CDR3 sequences, about 40% of them singletons. The sample was peripheral blood or thyroid tissue (not recorded which). Source of these receptors: an adult man with Graves' hyperthyroidism.

This clonotype has at least ten counts. This clone may be a read error of a much larger clone one base away. V gene TRBV7-9 combines with J gene TRBJ2-7; TRBD1 matches 7 bases. The germline V gene has CDR1 SEHNR and CDR2 FQNEAQ (reference sequence). There are 14 residues in the CDR3. V lost 5 bases to trimming and J lost 2 bases; unmatched junction nucleotides: 6. CDR3 residues: CASSPGQRTYEQYF. As DNA, the CDR3 is TGTGCCAGCAGCCCGGGACAGAGGACCTACGAGCAGTACTTC.

This clonotype was seen only a few times. The rearrangement joins TRBV15 to TRBJ2-5; 7 nucleotides agree with TRBD1. The CDR3 runs 14 residues. The trim removed 3 bases at V and 4 bases at J, leaving 5 bases unmatched. Germline CDR1 is LNHNV and CDR2 is YYDKDF (reference sequence). The CDR3 DNA reads as TGTGCCACCAGCAGGTATCGACAGGGAGAGACCCAGTACTTC. Amino acid sequence: CATSRYRQGETQYF.

This chain uses TRBV6-5 with TRBJ2-5; 12 positions match TRBD2. With V trimmed by 2 bases and J by 9 bases, 1 base remained unmatched. CDR1 is MNHEY and CDR2 is SVGAGI in the germline V gene. The CDR3 is made up of 13 amino acids. CDR3 coding DNA: TGTGCCAGCAGTTACGCTAGCGGGGGGGCCCAGTACTTC. Translation: CASSYASGGAQYF.

This clonotype was picked up one time. This sequence joins TRBV2 and TRBJ2-6; D remains ambiguous. The V gene's germline CDR1 is SNHLY and CDR2 FYNNEI. Trimming removed 4 bases from V and 4 bases from J, with 8 bases in between. The CDR3 extends over 14 amino acids. For the CDR3, the DNA is TGTGCCAGCAGTGTGCCAGCGGGGGCCAACGTCCTGACTTTC. Protein product: CASSVPAGANVLTF.

This clonotype was counted at least ten times. The V and J genes are TRBV24-1 and TRBJ1-2; no firm D call. Germline lookup yields CDR1 KGHDR and CDR2 SFDVKD. Between the trimmed V and J ends, which lost 9 bases and 0 bases, there was a span of 13 bases. The CDR3 length is 14 residues. This chain's CDR3 is CATSKRFSNYGYTF. The CDR3 region has the DNA TGTGCCACCTCGAAGCGGTTCTCTAACTATGGCTACACCTTC.